Each of the 24 T cell receptor beta chains below was sequenced from the same sample in a study of cytomegalovirus exposure and HLA in healthy donors. The PCR made use of 60 Vbeta and 13 Jbeta primers. Assay used: immunoSEQ multiplex PCR; TCRdb lists only in-frame clones, some missing. Among approximately 110,000 clones listed, around 79% were seen once. Source material: PBMCs. The receptors were sampled from a woman in her forties in good health and CMV-seronegative.

V is TRBV2 and J is TRBJ2-7, with D possibly matching TRBD1 (5 bases). The V end was cut by 5 bases, the J end by 0 bases, with 11 bases between. Germline loops: CDR1 SNHLY, CDR2 FYNNEI. CDR3 length: 14 amino acids. CDR3 nucleotide sequence: TGTGCCAGCAGTCCAGGGCTGAGCTCCTACGAGCAGTACTTC. Protein: CASSPGLSSYEQYF.

The rearrangement uses TRBV5-1 and TRBJ1-2; D is perhaps TRBD1 (6 bases). The CDR3 runs 14 residues. V gave up 1 base and J gave up 3 bases, with 10 bases separating them. Germline V gives CDR1 SGHRS, CDR2 YFSETQ. CDR3 nucleotide sequence: TGCGCCAGCAGCTTGTCGGGGGGCGACTATGGCTACACCTTC. It specifies CASSLSGGDYGYTF.

The gene calls are TRBV6-6 and TRBJ1-2; 7 positions match TRBD1. The V gene end was trimmed by 0 bases and the J gene end by 8 bases; junction bases not matched to a gene: 9. Germline CDR1 and CDR2: MNHNY and SVGAGI (reference sequence). This CDR3 has 15 residues. CDR3: CASSYSNRGNDGYTF. The CDR3 nucleotides are TGTGCCAGCAGTTACTCAAACAGGGGAAACGACGGCTACACCTTC.

The V and J genes are TRBV9 and TRBJ2-1, with TRBD2 identical over 8 bases. V was clipped by 0 bases and J by 0 bases; unmatched bases: 5. The germline V gene has CDR1 SGDLS and CDR2 YYNGEE. CDR3 length: 17 amino acids. This chain's CDR3 is CASSVEAGGSSYNEQFF. The CDR3 region has the DNA TGTGCCAGCAGCGTAGAGGCGGGAGGTAGCTCCTACAATGAGCAGTTCTTC.

The chain couples TRBV10-3 to TRBJ1-4, with 9 bases identical to TRBD1. CDR1 and CDR2 (germline): ENHRY, SYGVKD. This CDR3 region has 15 residues. V lost 3 bases and J lost 10; bases outside the gene matches: 9. CDR3 sequence reads: CAISDSTGGRVKLFF. As DNA, the CDR3 is TGTGCCATCAGTGATTCCACAGGGGGCCGGGTAAAACTGTTTTTT.

This chain uses TRBV7-7 with TRBJ2-5; 7 bases line up with TRBD1. CDR3 length equals 13 residues. Germline V lookup: CDR1 SSHAT, CDR2 FNYEAQ (reference sequence). The J segment lost 5 bases and the V segment lost 6 bases, leaving 6 bases of the junction unmatched. The CDR3 reads CASSFDRDETQYF. The CDR3 coding sequence is TGTGCCAGCAGTTTTGACAGGGATGAGACCCAGTACTTC.

The J gene is TRBJ1-4, the V gene TRBV7-2, with 8 positions matching TRBD1. Germline CDR1 is SGHTA and CDR2 is FQGNSA. Germline trimming cut 3 bases from V and 3 bases from J; bases unmatched to any gene: 6. The CDR3 spans 16 residues. CDR3 residues: CASSLDRVSANEKLFF. CDR3 DNA sequence: TGTGCCAGCAGCTTGGACAGGGTTTCGGCTAATGAAAAACTGTTTTTT.

This clone has a handful of counts. The gene calls are TRBV5-6 and TRBJ2-3, with TRBD2 matching over 13 bases. The CDR3 loop spans 15 amino acids. The germline V gene encodes CDR1 SGHDT and CDR2 YYEEEE. V lost 2 bases, J lost 3 bases, and 0 bases stayed unmatched. The CDR3 protein is CASSLLAGGTDTQYF. The DNA of the CDR3 is TGTGCCAGCAGCTTACTAGCGGGGGGGACAGATACGCAGTATTTT.

The chain links TRBV5-1 to TRBJ2-5; perhaps TRBD2 as D (7 bases). The V gene lost 0 bases and the J gene lost 6 bases, with 12 bases spanning the gap. The germline V gene encodes CDR1 SGHRS and CDR2 YFSETQ. The CDR3 contains 14 residues. CDR3 amino acids: CASSLEGGDKTQYF. In DNA, the CDR3 is TGCGCCAGCAGCTTGGAGGGGGGGGACAAGACCCAGTACTTC. The variable domain in full, with the rest retrieved from reference TRBV5-1 and TRBJ2-5, is KAGVTQTPRYLIKTRGQQVTLSCSPISGHRSVSWYQQTPGQGLQFLFEYFSETQRNKGNFPGRFSGRQFSNSRSEMNVSTLELGDSALYLCASSLEGGDKTQYFGPGTRLLVL.

Here the CDR3 DNA reads TGTGCCAGCAGCTTAGGGCCGACAGTCTATGGCTACACCTTC. As protein: CASSLGPTVYGYTF. The gene calls are TRBV7-2 and TRBJ1-2; D perhaps matches TRBD1 (5 bases). The CDR3 extends over 14 amino acids. The V and J ends lost 1 base and 4 bases respectively, with 10 bases between them. Germline V gene data show CDR1 as SGHTA and CDR2 as FQGNSA.

The rearrangement uses TRBV7-9 and TRBJ1-4, with a tentative D call TRBD1 (6 bases). Between the trimmed V and J ends, which lost 5 bases and 0 bases, there was a span of 7 bases. The CDR3 loop spans 14 amino acids. Germline CDR1 is SEHNR and CDR2 is FQNEAQ (reference sequence). The CDR3 protein is CASSRQATNEKLFF. CDR3 sequence (DNA): TGTGCCAGCAGCCGACAGGCAACTAATGAAAAACTGTTTTTT. The whole variable domain, remainder taken from reference TRBV7-9 and TRBJ1-4, is DTGVSQNPRHKITKRGQNVTFRCDPISEHNRLYWYRQTLGQGPEFLTYFQNEAQLEKSRLLSDRFSAERPKGSFSTLEIQRTEQGDSAMYLCASSRQATNEKLFFGSGTQLSVL.

The CDR3 nucleotides are TGCGCCAGCAGCCATGGACAGGATTTATACAATGAGCAGTTCTTC. It encodes CASSHGQDLYNEQFF. The chain links TRBV4-3 to TRBJ2-1, with 7 positions matching TRBD1. CDR3 length: 15 amino acids. Germline V gene sequence: CDR1 LGHNA, CDR2 YSLEER. With 3 bases clipped from V and 4 bases from J, the junction kept 6 bases outside the gene matches.

The gene calls are TRBV28 and TRBJ2-1; no clear D gene. Germline loops: CDR1 MDHEN, CDR2 SYDVKM. This CDR3 has 12 amino acids. V shed 0 bases and J shed 14 bases, with 11 bases lying between them. This CDR3 is CASSLWNSVKFF. The CDR3 DNA sequence: TGTGCCAGCAGTTTATGGAACTCGGTGAAGTTCTTC.

The gene calls are TRBV19 and TRBJ1-1; D unclear. Trimming took 4 bases from V and 0 from J, leaving 18 bases between them. The CDR3 consists of 17 residues. Germline V lookup: CDR1 LNHDA, CDR2 SQIVND (reference sequence). The CDR3 reads CASSNGRGRVMNTEAFF. CDR3 in DNA: TGTGCCAGTAGTAACGGACGCGGGCGGGTAATGAACACTGAAGCTTTCTTT.

This clone was recorded only once. The V and J genes are TRBV5-4 and TRBJ2-3; 7 bases fit TRBD2. The CDR3 runs to 15 residues. Germline assignment: CDR1 SGHNT and CDR2 YYREEE (reference sequence). Trimming at V came to 1 base and at J to 0 bases, leaving 2 bases not matched to a gene. CDR3 coding DNA: TGTGCCAGCAGCTTGAGCGGGGACAGCACAGATACGCAGTATTTT. It codes for CASSLSGDSTDTQYF.

The V gene is TRBV11-2, the J gene TRBJ2-7; 7 nucleotides align to TRBD2. Trimming took 6 bases from V and 2 from J; bases not matched to a gene: 4. This CDR3 spans 13 amino acids. Germline V gene lookup returns CDR1 SGHAT and CDR2 FQNNGV. The CDR3 DNA follows: TGTGCCAGCAGAAGCGGGACCACCTACGAGCAGTACTTC. Translating gives CASRSGTTYEQYF.

The gene calls are TRBV7-2 and TRBJ1-1; D is possibly TRBD1 (6 bases). The CDR3 runs 16 residues. V lost 1 base and J 1 base, leaving 13 bases between the germline ends. Germline loops: CDR1 SGHTA, CDR2 FQGNSA. For the CDR3, the DNA is TGTGCCAGCAGCTTAGACAGGGAATCGTCGAACACTGAAGCTTTCTTT. It yields the protein CASSLDRESSNTEAFF.

The CDR3 region is CATTLDRLDSPLHF. In DNA, the CDR3 is TGTGCCACCACCCTGGACAGATTGGATTCACCCCTCCACTTT. This chain uses TRBV15 with TRBJ1-6; a weak D match, TRBD1 (6 bases). Trimming left V 7 bases short and J 8 bases short, with 15 bases between. This CDR3 has 14 amino acids. In germline, CDR1 is LNHNV, CDR2 YYDKDF (reference sequence). The whole variable domain, remainder taken from reference TRBV15 and TRBJ1-6, is DAMVIQNPRYQVTQFGKPVTLSCSQTLNHNVMYWYQQKSSQAPKLLFHYYDKDFNNEADTPDNFQSRRPNTSFCFLDIRSPGLGDTAMYLCATTLDRLDSPLHFGNGTRLTVT.

In its sample, this clone was seen a few times. This chain joins TRBV9 and TRBJ1-2; 10 nucleotides agree with TRBD1. Germline CDR1 SGDLS, CDR2 YYNGEE. V was pared by 4 bases and J by 5 bases, with 5 bases of the junction left unmatched. The CDR3 sequence is 14 residues long. CDR3 amino acids: CASSPWTGGYGYTF. The CDR3 nucleotides read TGTGCCAGCAGCCCCTGGACAGGGGGGTATGGCTACACCTTC.

The DNA of the CDR3 is TGCGCCAGCAGCTTGGGCAACGGTAAAGAGACCCAGTACTTC. It codes for CASSLGNGKETQYF. This chain joins TRBV5-1 and TRBJ2-5; D is unresolved. Trimming shortened V by 0 bases and J by 3 bases, and 9 bases separated the two germline ends. CDR3 length: 14 amino acids. The germline gives CDR1 SGHRS, CDR2 YFSETQ.

V usage is TRBV7-2 and J usage is TRBJ2-7; possibly TRBD2 for D (5 bases). V lost 2 bases, J lost 4 bases, and 15 bases lay in between. Germline values: CDR1 SGHTA, CDR2 FQGNSA. The CDR3 loop spans 15 amino acids. The CDR3 sequence is CASSLRAGLPYEQYF. Here the CDR3 DNA reads TGTGCCAGCAGCTTACGCGCCGGACTTCCTTACGAGCAGTACTTC.

J is TRBJ2-3 and V is TRBV4-2; D is possibly TRBD2 (5 bases). V gave up 1 base and J gave up 1 base, with 21 bases separating them. Germline V gives CDR1 LGHNA, CDR2 YNFKEQ. The CDR3 totals 19 residues. CDR3 nucleotides: TGTGCCAGCAGCCAAGCCCCCTCCTATGGAGTCGGGGGCACAGATACGCAGTATTTT. Its protein is CASSQAPSYGVGGTDTQYF.

This sequence joins TRBV20-1 and TRBJ2-7; D uncertain. Trimming shortened V by 4 bases and J by 3 bases, and 7 bases separated the two germline ends. Germline CDR1 and CDR2: DFQATT and SNEGSKA (reference sequence). The CDR3 is 11 residues long. CDR3 loop: CSAKSSYEQYF. CDR3 DNA sequence: TGCAGTGCTAAGTCCAGCTACGAGCAGTACTTC.

The J gene is TRBJ2-2, the V gene TRBV19; possibly TRBD1 for D (6 bases). CDR3 size: 14 residues. Germline loops: CDR1 LNHDA, CDR2 SQIVND (reference sequence). Deletions cut 6 bases from V and 4 bases from J, with 12 bases between. CDR3 region: CASSIDRTTGELFF. CDR3 DNA: TGTGCCAGTAGCATCGACAGGACCACCGGGGAGCTGTTTTTT.